The next 5 T cell receptor beta chains were all read from a single sample in a study of T cell repertoires in cytomegalovirus infection. Via MiXCR, TCRdb re-called the reads, giving one row per CDR3 protein. Of some 700,000 distinct CDR3 sequences listed, less than 40% are singletons. The sequencing input was PBMCs. These receptors all stem from a human donor in good health (CMV status not recorded). Some clones in this sample may be carry-over from other donors' samples.

The V and J genes are TRBV10-2 and TRBJ2-3; D is undetermined. The germline gives CDR1 WSHSY, CDR2 SAAADI. With 8 bases removed from V and 2 bases from J, the gap between germline ends came to 17 bases. The CDR3 is made up of 15 amino acids. CDR3 amino acids: CASEIRGPFTDTQYF. The CDR3 DNA reads TGCGCCAGCGAAATCCGCGGACCCTTCACAGATACGCAGTATTTT.

This clonotype occurred a few times. The junction does not match germline at one end; this may be a read error. The J gene is TRBJ2-7, the V gene TRBV7-2, with a tentative D call TRBD2 (7 bases). The CDR3 is 13 residues long. CDR1 and CDR2 (germline): SGHTA, FQGNSA. CDR3 sequence (DNA): TGTGCCAGAAGCTTTGGGGGGGGCTACGATCAGTACTTC. It yields the protein CARSFGGGYDQYF.

Ten or more counts support this clonotype. The chain carries TRBV7-8 and TRBJ2-7; tentatively, D is TRBD2 (5 bases). Trimming cost V 1 base and J 6 bases, with 13 bases left between them. The CDR3 runs 14 residues. CDR1 and CDR2 from the germline V gene are SGHVS and FQNEAQ. The CDR3 nucleotides read TGTGCCAGCAGCTTAGTGAGGGATGGCACCGAGCAGTACTTC. This codes for CASSLVRDGTEQYF.

This clonotype has only a few counts. The chain employs TRBV20-1 and TRBJ2-2, with D possibly TRBD1 on 5 matching bases. Germline CDR1 is DFQATT and CDR2 is SNEGSKA (reference sequence). The CDR3 extends over 15 amino acids. With 6 bases removed from V and 2 bases from J, the gap between germline ends came to 16 bases. The CDR3 DNA follows: TGCAGTGCCCAGGACACTCGACTTAACACCGGGGAGCTGTTTTTT. Its translation is CSAQDTRLNTGELFF.

This clonotype has only a few counts. V is TRBV28 and J is TRBJ2-7; D may be TRBD2 (6 bases). The germline gives CDR1 MDHEN, CDR2 SYDVKM. The V gene lost 4 bases and the J gene lost 7 bases, with 11 bases spanning the gap. The CDR3 runs 12 residues. In DNA, the CDR3 is TGTGCCAGCAGTTCGCCGACTAGGGAGCAGTACTTC. It translates to CASSSPTREQYF.